One and the same sample provided the 23 T cell receptor beta chains below, sequenced in a study of shared clonotypes between healthy human individuals. Sequencing used immunoSEQ multiplex PCR; TCRdb keeps in-frame clones, though not all of them. The data contain millions of clones, 85% to 95% of them singletons. The specimen was naive CD4+ T cells sorted from blood. Subset in this sample: CD45RA+ positively selected. The source is a man aged 18-30 years in good health.

As regards this clone: This sample also contains other DNA sequences that code for the same CDR3. The rearrangement joins TRBV19 to TRBJ2-3, with TRBD1 identical over 8 bases. Losses at the gene ends were 5 bases for V and 3 bases for J; bases not matched to a gene: 4. CDR1 LNHDA and CDR2 SQIVND come from the germline V gene (reference sequence). CDR3 length: 14 residues. The CDR3: CASSPGQGTDTQYF. In DNA form, the CDR3 reads TGTGCCAGTAGTCCCGGACAGGGAACAGATACGCAGTATTTT.

This clone has a single count. The genes are TRBV2 and TRBJ2-7; 8 bases line up with TRBD1. The CDR3 spans 15 residues. J lost 1 base, V lost 5 bases, and 7 bases had no gene match. Per germline, CDR1 SNHLY and CDR2 FYNNEI. The CDR3 region is CASSYSGGTSYEQYF. In DNA, the CDR3 is TGTGCCAGCAGTTACTCAGGGGGCACGTCCTACGAGCAGTACTTC.

The rearrangement links TRBV7-9 to TRBJ2-5; 10 bases are shared with TRBD2. The CDR3 sequence is 15 residues long. V dropped 3 bases and J dropped 3; count of bases not matched to a gene: 4. CDR1 and CDR2 (germline): SEHNR, FQNEAQ (reference sequence). The CDR3 DNA sequence: TGTGCCAGCAGCTTGTTACTAGCGGGGAAAGAGACCCAGTACTTC. It yields the protein CASSLLLAGKETQYF. Full variable domain (remainder filled in from reference TRBV7-9 and TRBJ2-5): DTGVSQNPRHKITKRGQNVTFRCDPISEHNRLYWYRQTLGQGPEFLTYFQNEAQLEKSRLLSDRFSAERPKGSFSTLEIQRTEQGDSAMYLCASSLLLAGKETQYFGPGTRLLVL.

This chain links TRBV18 with TRBJ1-2; 7 bases are a match to TRBD1. The CDR3 is 14 amino acids. Germline-derived CDR1 and CDR2 are KGHSH and LQKENI. V was pared by 4 bases and J by 4 bases, with 6 bases of the junction left unmatched. CDR3 loop: CASSRQGSGYGYTF. For the CDR3, the DNA is TGTGCCAGCTCACGACAGGGTTCTGGCTATGGCTACACCTTC.

The chain is built from TRBV4-1 and TRBJ2-2, with D unresolved. CDR1 and CDR2 from the germline V gene are MGHRA and YSYEKL. Trimming took off 1 base at V and 4 bases at J, with 10 bases between the two ends. The CDR3 extends over 15 amino acids. The CDR3 protein is CASSQVGTVTGELFF. The CDR3 DNA reads TGCGCCAGCAGCCAAGTTGGAACAGTCACCGGGGAGCTGTTTTTT.

CDR3 in DNA: TGTGCCAGCTCATCGACGACACAGGGTTCTAACTATGGCTACACCTTC. Its protein product is CASSSTTQGSNYGYTF. The genes are TRBV18 and TRBJ1-2, with a weak D call TRBD1 (6 bases). V lost 5 bases and J lost 0, with 16 bases in between. The germline gives CDR1 KGHSH, CDR2 LQKENI. This CDR3 contains 16 residues.

The J gene is TRBJ1-1, the V gene TRBV7-2; D is undetermined. The germline V and J ends were trimmed by 0 bases and 2 bases, with 10 bases remaining between them. This CDR3 has 15 amino acids. The germline V gene has CDR1 SGHTA and CDR2 FQGNSA. This chain's CDR3 is CASSLARRPNTEAFF. DNA for the CDR3: TGTGCCAGCAGCTTAGCGAGACGGCCCAACACTGAAGCTTTCTTT.

This chain joins TRBV5-1 and TRBJ2-3; 15 positions match TRBD2. The CDR3 sequence is 20 residues long. Trimming removed 3 bases from V and 0 bases from J; junction bases left unmatched: 11. Germline V gene sequence: CDR1 SGHRS, CDR2 YFSETQ. The chain's CDR3 is CASSSRGTSGGTTSTDTQYF. DNA of the CDR3: TGCGCCAGCAGCTCCAGAGGGACTAGCGGGGGGACGACGAGCACAGATACGCAGTATTTT.

Of note for this clone: One end of the junction does not line up with germline, which may come from a read error. The chain links TRBV28 to TRBJ2-7; D is possibly TRBD2 (6 bases). The CDR3 length is 15 residues. Germline CDR1 and CDR2: MDHEN and SYDVKM. The CDR3 coding sequence is TGTGCCAGCAGCTTATCGTCCGGGAGCAGGAACGAGCAGTACTTC. Its translation: CASSLSSGSRNEQYF.

Notes on this clone: Other DNA sequences of this sample code for an identical CDR3. The rearrangement uses TRBV2 and TRBJ2-1; no definite D call. V was cut by 2 bases and J by 8 bases, with 4 bases left in between. The V gene's germline CDR1 is SNHLY and CDR2 FYNNEI. This CDR3 spans 11 amino acids. For the CDR3, the DNA is TGTGCCAGCAGTGAAATTTATGAGCAGTTCTTC. Protein: CASSEIYEQFF. The full variable domain, in which reference TRBV2 and TRBJ2-1 provide the parts outside the CDR3, is EPEVTQTPSHQVTQMGQEVILRCVPISNHLYFYWYRQILGQKVEFLVSFYNNEISEKSEIFDDQFSVERPDGSNFTLKIRSTKLEDSAMYFCASSEIYEQFFGPGTRLTVL.

Remarks on this clone: The identical CDR3 is also encoded by other nucleotide sequences in the sample. The chain is built from TRBV5-1 and TRBJ1-5, with a weak D call TRBD1 (6 bases). Germline V gene data show CDR1 as SGHRS and CDR2 as YFSETQ. The germline V and J ends were trimmed by 0 bases and 3 bases, with 10 bases remaining between them. The CDR3 sequence is 15 residues long. As DNA, the CDR3 is TGCGCCAGCAGCTTGGATGGACAGCCCAATCAGCCCCAGCATTTT. Its protein is CASSLDGQPNQPQHF.

Concerning this clone itself: Other DNA sequences in the sample encode the same CDR3. This rearrangement joins TRBV5-1 to TRBJ2-1; TRBD2 matches at 8 bases. The germline CDR1 and CDR2 sequences are SGHRS and YFSETQ. V was clipped by 5 bases and J by 4 bases; unmatched bases: 5. CDR3 length: 14 amino acids. In nucleotides, the CDR3 is TGCGCCAGCAGTTTAGGACTAGCTTACAATGAGCAGTTCTTC. Its protein product is CASSLGLAYNEQFF.

This chain connects TRBV5-1 to TRBJ2-7; TRBD2 matches 8 bases. V dropped 4 bases and J dropped 5; count of bases not matched to a gene: 8. The CDR3 totals 14 residues. CDR1 and CDR2 from the germline V gene are SGHRS and YFSETQ. DNA for the CDR3: TGCGCCAGCAGCATAACTAGCGGTCGGCACGAGCAGTACTTC. It translates to CASSITSGRHEQYF.

This rearrangement joins TRBV2 to TRBJ2-1, with 11 bases fitting TRBD2. V shed 7 bases, J shed 4 bases, and the junction held 6 bases outside the gene matches. CDR3 length: 15 residues. CDR1 is SNHLY, CDR2 FYNNEI, per germline. The DNA of the CDR3 is TGTGCCAGCACTGACCTAGCGGGAGGATACAATGAGCAGTTCTTC. Its protein is CASTDLAGGYNEQFF.

CDR3 loop: CASSEVGDGYTF. In nucleotides, the CDR3 is TGTGCCAGCAGTGAAGTGGGAGATGGCTACACCTTC. The chain joins TRBV6-1 to TRBJ1-2; no clear D. V was cut by 1 base and J by 6 bases, with 6 bases left in between. This CDR3 has 12 residues. Germline V gene data show CDR1 as MNHNS and CDR2 as SASEGT.

This chain links TRBV7-2 with TRBJ2-7; D is ambiguous. V shed 5 bases and J shed 0 bases, with 14 bases lying between them. Germline lookup yields CDR1 SGHTA and CDR2 FQGNSA. The CDR3 length is 15 residues. CDR3: CASSDAPRVSYEQYF. CDR3 coding DNA: TGTGCCAGCAGCGACGCCCCGCGAGTCTCCTACGAGCAGTACTTC.

CDR3 region: CASSARTKTQETQYF. CDR3 coding DNA: TGTGCCAGCAGCGCCCGGACAAAAACCCAAGAGACCCAGTACTTC. This chain joins TRBV5-5 and TRBJ2-5, with D possibly being TRBD1 (5 bases). This CDR3 contains 15 residues. With 4 bases removed from V and 1 base from J, the gap between germline ends came to 14 bases. CDR1 and CDR2 from the germline V gene are SGHKS and YYEKEE (reference sequence).

As regards this clone: Other DNA sequences in this specimen translate into the identical CDR3. The chain links TRBV6-5 to TRBJ2-7; 8 positions match TRBD1. Trimming at V came to 4 bases and at J to 2 bases, leaving 4 bases not matched to a gene. CDR1 MNHEY and CDR2 SVGAGI come from the germline V gene. The CDR3 loop spans 14 amino acids. In DNA form, the CDR3 reads TGTGCCAGCAGTTCCGGACAGGGCCCCTACGAGCAGTACTTC. Translating it yields CASSSGQGPYEQYF.

This clone was observed at least ten times. The chain is built from TRBV30 and TRBJ1-1; 11 positions match TRBD1. The CDR3 has 18 residues. CDR1 is GTSNPN, CDR2 SVGIG, per germline (reference sequence). Germline trimming cut 1 base from V and 0 bases from J; bases unmatched to any gene: 10. CDR3 loop: CAWSGRTGGAPMNTEAFF. The CDR3 DNA sequence: TGTGCCTGGAGTGGACGGACAGGGGGCGCCCCCATGAACACTGAAGCTTTCTTT.

As concerns this clone: Distinct nucleotide sequences in the sample also encode this CDR3. This chain joins TRBV5-1 and TRBJ1-4; TRBD1 matches 9 bases. Germline lookup yields CDR1 SGHRS and CDR2 YFSETQ. The CDR3 consists of 15 residues. The junction had 1 base not matched to a gene; V was cut back by 2 bases and J by 2 bases. The CDR3 reads CASSLQGATNEKLFF. The DNA of the CDR3 is TGCGCCAGCAGCTTACAGGGGGCGACTAATGAAAAACTGTTTTTT. Full variable domain (outside the CDR3, taken from reference TRBV5-1 and TRBJ1-4): KAGVTQTPRYLIKTRGQQVTLSCSPISGHRSVSWYQQTPGQGLQFLFEYFSETQRNKGNFPGRFSGRQFSNSRSEMNVSTLELGDSALYLCASSLQGATNEKLFFGSGTQLSVL.

The chain combines TRBV11-2 with TRBJ2-5; D is ambiguous. Trimming took off 4 bases at V and 5 bases at J, with 11 bases between the two ends. The CDR3 has 13 amino acids. CDR1 is SGHAT, CDR2 FQNNGV, per germline. DNA of the CDR3: TGTGCCAGCAGCTCGCCGAGCGCGGAGACCCAGTACTTC. As protein: CASSSPSAETQYF.

This clone has only a few counts. V is TRBV19 and J is TRBJ2-1; 7 bases agree with TRBD1. After removal of 6 bases from V and 5 bases from J, the junction contained 10 bases not matched to a gene. Per germline, CDR1 LNHDA and CDR2 SQIVND (reference sequence). The CDR3 has 15 residues. CDR3 DNA: TGTGCCAGTAGCCTCGACAGGGTCAGAAACAATGAGCAGTTCTTC. This encodes CASSLDRVRNNEQFF.

The chain has TRBV7-9 and TRBJ2-1, with 7 bases fitting TRBD1. CDR1 and CDR2 (germline): SEHNR, FQNEAQ (reference sequence). This CDR3 contains 14 residues. Germline trimming cut 5 bases from V and 8 bases from J; bases unmatched to any gene: 9. The chain's CDR3 is CASSLKETGDEQFF. For the CDR3, the DNA is TGTGCCAGCAGCCTAAAAGAAACAGGGGATGAGCAGTTCTTC.